This T cell receptor beta chain emerged from a study of beta chain features in type 1 diabetes. General study points: Cells with high TCR expression could be over-represented when cDNA is sequenced. The study found that naive, central memory and Treg TCRB repertoires appeared more similar in patients than in healthy donors.

The study reverse transcribed the entire isolated RNA, so it sequenced expressed TCRB transcripts. The data were produced by immunoSEQ multiplex PCR, yet TCRdb's version contains in-frame clones alone and is incomplete. The sample records about 350,000 clones, around 20% being singletons. This clone has only a few counts. No antigen is known for it. V shed 4 bases and J 5 bases; nucleotides not matched to a gene: 8. The CDR3 consists of 16 residues. Germline loops: CDR1 SGHNT, CDR2 YYREEE (reference sequence). The material sequenced was naive CD4+ T cells from blood. This TCR was sampled from a woman younger than 30 in good health. The rearrangement links TRBV5-4 to TRBJ1-6; the match to TRBD1 covers 8 bases. Here the CDR3 DNA reads TGTGCCAGCAGCCCGGACAGGGTGGAAAATAATTCACCCCTCCACTTT. Protein product: CASSPDRVENNSPLHF.